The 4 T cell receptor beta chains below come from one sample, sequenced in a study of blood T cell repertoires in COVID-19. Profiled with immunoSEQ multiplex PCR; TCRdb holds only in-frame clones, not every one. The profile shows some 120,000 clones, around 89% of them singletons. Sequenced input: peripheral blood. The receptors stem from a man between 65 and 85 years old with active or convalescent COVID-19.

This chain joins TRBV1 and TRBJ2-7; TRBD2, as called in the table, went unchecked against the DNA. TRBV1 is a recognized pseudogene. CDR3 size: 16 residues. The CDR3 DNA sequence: TGCACCAGCAGCCAAGAGACCCTAGCGGGAGAGTACGAGCAGTACTTC. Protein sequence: CTSSQETLAGEYEQYF.

The CDR3 nucleotides read TGTGCCAGCAGATTTTCCGGGACATTGTACAATGAGCAGTTCTTC. Translation gives CASRFSGTLYNEQFF. The J gene is TRBJ2-1, the V gene TRBV11-2; D possibly corresponds to TRBD1 (6 bases). This CDR3 spans 15 amino acids. With 6 bases removed from V and 4 bases from J, the gap between germline ends came to 16 bases. Germline CDR1 SGHAT, CDR2 FQNNGV.

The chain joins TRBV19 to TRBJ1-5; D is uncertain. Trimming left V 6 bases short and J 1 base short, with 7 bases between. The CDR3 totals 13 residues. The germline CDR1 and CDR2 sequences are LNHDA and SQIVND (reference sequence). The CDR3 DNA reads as TGTGCCAGTAGGTCGCGCAGCAATCAGCCCCAGCATTTT. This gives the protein CASRSRSNQPQHF.

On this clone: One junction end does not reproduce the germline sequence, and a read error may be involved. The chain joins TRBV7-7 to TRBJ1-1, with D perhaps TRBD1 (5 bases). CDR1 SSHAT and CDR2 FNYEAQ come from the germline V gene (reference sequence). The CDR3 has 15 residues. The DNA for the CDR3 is TGTGCTAGCAGCCCAAACCTGGGCAGGGACACTGAAGCTTTCTTT. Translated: CASSPNLGRDTEAFF.